This TCR beta chain was retrieved from a study of blood T cell repertoires in COVID-19. Profiled with immunoSEQ multiplex PCR; TCRdb holds only in-frame clones, not every one. This sample has about 260,000 clones; 70% to 90% occur once, and the top ten carry roughly 1.9%. Per germline, CDR1 SEHNR and CDR2 FQNEAQ (reference sequence). The length of the CDR3 is 16 residues. V was cut by 5 bases and J by 0 bases, with 13 bases left in between. This clonotype was sampled from a man under 40 with active or convalescent COVID-19. Sequencing was carried out using peripheral blood. The genes are TRBV7-9 and TRBJ2-2, with D possibly being TRBD1 (5 bases). CDR3 DNA: TGTGCCAGCAGCCCGGGTCCAGGGACGAACACCGGGGAGCTGTTTTTT. It codes for CASSPGPGTNTGELFF.